The 10 T cell receptor beta chains below come from one sample, sequenced in a study of cytomegalovirus exposure and HLA in healthy donors. PCR involved 60 Vbeta and 13 Jbeta primers. The data were produced by immunoSEQ multiplex PCR, yet TCRdb's version contains in-frame clones alone and is incomplete. Altogether about 150,000 clones are present, around 84% being singletons, with the ten largest covering 6.4%. Sequenced material: PBMCs. Receptors originate from a man aged 50 to 59 in good health and CMV-seropositive.

This clone has only one observation. The J gene is TRBJ2-4, the V gene TRBV5-1; D gene uncertain. The CDR3 covers 13 residues. Looked up from germline, CDR1 is SGHRS and CDR2 is YFSETQ. Trimming left V 4 bases short and J 8 bases short, with 13 bases between. This CDR3 is CASSPDTLDIQYF. CDR3 DNA sequence: TGCGCCAGCAGCCCCGACACTTTGGACATTCAGTACTTC. The complete variable domain, with remaining parts taken from reference TRBV5-1 and TRBJ2-4, reads KAGVTQTPRYLIKTRGQQVTLSCSPISGHRSVSWYQQTPGQGLQFLFEYFSETQRNKGNFPGRFSGRQFSNSRSEMNVSTLELGDSALYLCASSPDTLDIQYFGAGTRLSVL.

This clone has only one observation. This sequence joins TRBV29-1 and TRBJ2-2; 10 bases line up with TRBD1. V gave up 7 bases and J gave up 3 bases; unmatched junction bases: 8. The CDR3 has 15 amino acids. Germline V gene lookup returns CDR1 SQVTM and CDR2 ANQGSEA. The CDR3 nucleotides read TGCAGCGCCCCCTCCGGGACAGGGGACACCGGGGAGCTGTTTTTT. Translation: CSAPSGTGDTGELFF.

The rearrangement joins TRBV11-2 to TRBJ2-7; perhaps TRBD1 as D (5 bases). The CDR3 sequence is 12 residues long. Germline-derived CDR1 and CDR2 are SGHAT and FQNNGV. Between the trimmed V and J ends, which lost 0 bases and 13 bases, there was a span of 13 bases. The chain's CDR3 is CASSLDLAGLYF. CDR3 sequence (DNA): TGTGCCAGCAGCTTAGATCTGGCAGGGCTTTACTTC. The whole variable domain, remainder taken from reference TRBV11-2 and TRBJ2-7, is EAGVAQSPRYKIIEKRQSVAFWCNPISGHATLYWYQQILGQGPKLLIQFQNNGVVDDSQLPKDRFSAERLKGVDSTLKIQPAKLEDSAVYLCASSLDLAGLYFGPGTRLTVT.

CDR3 nucleotides: TGTGCCTGGAGCAGGGGCTCTGGAAACACCATATATTTT. Residues: CAWSRGSGNTIYF. V gene TRBV30 combines with J gene TRBJ1-3; weak D call: TRBD1 (6 bases). This CDR3 has 13 residues. The germline CDR1 and CDR2 sequences are GTSNPN and SVGIG (reference sequence). The ends were cut back, 3 bases at V and 0 bases at J, with 6 bases in the middle.

The CDR3 sequence is CATSRGLAGGTDTQYF. DNA for the CDR3: TGTGCCACCAGCAGAGGACTAGCGGGGGGGACAGATACGCAGTATTTT. The rearrangement uses TRBV15 and TRBJ2-3; 14 bases are a match to TRBD2. The CDR3 consists of 16 residues. Losses at the gene ends were 1 base for V and 3 bases for J; bases not matched to a gene: 0. Germline V lookup: CDR1 LNHNV, CDR2 YYDKDF (reference sequence).

The chain is built from TRBV4-1 and TRBJ1-6; D is possibly TRBD1 (6 bases). In germline, CDR1 is MGHRA, CDR2 YSYEKL. V was shortened by 5 bases and J by 8 bases, with 10 bases between the two germline ends. The CDR3 runs to 13 residues. CDR3 bases: TGCGCCAGCAGCTTCCACAGGGATTCACCCCTCCACTTT. Protein product: CASSFHRDSPLHF.

This chain connects TRBV25-1 to TRBJ2-5; 12 bases match TRBD1. The junction had 10 bases not matched to a gene; V was cut back by 8 bases and J by 6 bases. There are 15 residues in the CDR3. The germline gives CDR1 MGHDK, CDR2 SYGVNS. The CDR3 nucleotides read TGTGCCAGCGGAGGGACAGGGGGCGCCGGGAAGACCCAGTACTTC. The encoded protein is CASGGTGGAGKTQYF.

This chain connects TRBV7-6 to TRBJ1-1, with D unresolved. V was cut by 3 bases and J by 2 bases, with 16 bases left in between. The CDR3 totals 16 residues. Germline V gives CDR1 SGHVS, CDR2 FNYEAQ. CDR3 amino acids: CASSFLPHQENTEAFF. The CDR3 bases are TGTGCCAGCAGCTTTTTACCCCATCAGGAAAACACTGAAGCTTTCTTT.

The chain recombines TRBV7-9 with TRBJ2-2; TRBD1 matches at 7 bases. The V and J ends lost 2 bases and 5 bases, in that order; junction bases with no gene match: 5. CDR3 length: 15 amino acids. Germline CDR1 SEHNR, CDR2 FQNEAQ (reference sequence). The CDR3 sequence is CASSLKQGSTGELFF. DNA of the CDR3: TGTGCCAGCAGCTTAAAACAGGGGAGTACCGGGGAGCTGTTTTTT.

This rearrangement joins TRBV19 to TRBJ2-3; the match to TRBD2 covers 7 bases. Trimming at V came to 3 bases and at J to 1 base, leaving 4 bases not matched to a gene. Germline loops: CDR1 LNHDA, CDR2 SQIVND (reference sequence). This CDR3 region has 15 residues. The CDR3 DNA is TGTGCCAGTAGTATCGAGCGGGGCCGCACAGATACGCAGTATTTT. Its translation is CASSIERGRTDTQYF.